This record concerns one T cell receptor beta chain sequence. Its recognized antigen is unknown. Base qualities are missing; no much larger clone stands one base away. The data are from a study of T-cell memory formation after mild COVID-19 (dated by TCRdb to the early 2020s). For the wider study: TCR sequence clusters from the two donors were largely donor specific. In two donors, T-cell clones that expanded and contracted after mild COVID-19 were tracked by sequencing TCRalpha and TCRbeta repertoires over time. The cohort comprised two young, previously healthy adult volunteers, one female and one male. Broader findings and caveats from the paper: Only a couple of mild cases were covered in the study, and larger cohorts including severe cases with pre-infection samples were considered necessary. From day 15 to 85, contracting clones showed balanced CD4/CD8 phenotypes, whereas a second wave of clones that expanded from day 15 to 37 leaned towards CD4+. The second-wave clones that peaked on day 37 were not confirmed to be SARS-CoV-2 specific. Some responding clones were detected in pre-infection memory, suggesting pre-existing cross-reactive memory T cells joined the SARS-CoV-2 response. Contracting CD4+ clones appeared mostly in the CM and EM memory subsets, whereas CD8+ clones were enriched in EMRA.

The sample was run on an Illumina NovaSeq 6000. Using 5'RACE with constant-segment primers, TCRalpha and TCRbeta cDNA libraries were constructed, with sample barcodes and unique molecular identifiers added in the process. Trizol reagent was used to extract RNA from every sample. The libraries were amplified in two PCR steps, and the second step added a second sample barcode and Illumina TruSeq adapters. Sequencing of the libraries was done on an Illumina NovaSeq, producing 2 x 150 bp paired-end reads. The authors' analysis ran thus. Demultiplexing of reads and collapsing into UMI-guided consensus sequences were performed with migec v1.2.7. Using mixcr v2.1.11, the UMI consensuses were aligned to TRA and TRB V and J templates and assembled into clonotypes. Expanded or contracted clonotypes were those called significant by both edgeR and NoisET, with noise models trained on biological replicates. For edgeR calls, the cutoffs were a false discovery rate-adjusted p below 0.01 and a log2 fold-change threshold of 1. As an exploratory analysis of dynamics, max-normalized trajectories of the 1000 most abundant clonotypes were examined by PCA with hierarchical clustering. Each responding clone was given a CD4 or CD8 phenotype based on the CD4+ and CD8+ repertoires, which had been sequenced separately. Clones were called with MiXCR by TCRdb after fastp trimmed the public reads at Q25, and only in-frame beta chains were retained. CDR3 protein duplicates are merged, each entry listing the most common genes and DNA. None of the V and J calls come from the authors' own analysis; TCRdb made them. The sample has about 340,000 distinct CDR3 sequences on record, 15% to 20% of them singletons. More than 20% of the sample is taken by the ten largest.

Ficoll-Paque density gradient centrifugation was used to isolate PBMCs. From the cysteine up to the phenylalanine, the CDR3 has a length of 15 residues. Of the read, only the CDR3 DNA is kept; its 45 bases are in frame from base 1. Taken from the germline V gene (reference sequence), the CDR1 and CDR2 loops are GTSNPN and SVGIG. The junction shows trimming of 6 bases on V and 5 bases on J, and the gene matches do not reach 9 bases of it. The receptor comes from a man aged 18-30 years who had mild COVID-19 (a few samples of this study predate the infection). The sample titles of this study are shuffled in the database, so cell type and time point are left out; the donor was told from shared clones. The material sequenced was PBMCs or a T cell subset sorted from them (not recorded which). The sequence joins TRBV30 to TRBJ2-1; the junction holds 11 bases that match TRBD2. CDR3 sequence: CACTLGSGGDNEQFF. The base sequence is TGTGCCTGTACGTTGGGTAGCGGGGGGGACAATGAGCAGTTCTTC.